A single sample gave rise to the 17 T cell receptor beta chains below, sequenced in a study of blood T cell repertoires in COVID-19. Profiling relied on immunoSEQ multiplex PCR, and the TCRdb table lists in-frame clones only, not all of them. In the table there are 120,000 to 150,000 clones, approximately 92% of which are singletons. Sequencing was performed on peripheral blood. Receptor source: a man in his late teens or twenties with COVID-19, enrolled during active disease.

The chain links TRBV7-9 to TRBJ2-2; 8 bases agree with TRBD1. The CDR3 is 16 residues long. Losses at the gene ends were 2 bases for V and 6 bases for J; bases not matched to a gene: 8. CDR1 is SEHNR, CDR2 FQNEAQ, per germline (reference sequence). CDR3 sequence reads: CASSLRTGWIPGELFF. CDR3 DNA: TGTGCCAGCAGCTTACGGACAGGGTGGATTCCCGGGGAGCTGTTTTTT.

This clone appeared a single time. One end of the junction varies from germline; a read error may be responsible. CDR3 residues: CASSFSSATNEKLLF. The CDR3 region has the DNA TGTGCCAGCAGCTTTAGCAGTGCAACTAATGAAAAACTGCTTTTT. The rearrangement uses TRBV7-2 and TRBJ1-4; D ambiguous. CDR1 is SGHTA and CDR2 is FQGNSA in the germline V gene. This CDR3 spans 15 amino acids.

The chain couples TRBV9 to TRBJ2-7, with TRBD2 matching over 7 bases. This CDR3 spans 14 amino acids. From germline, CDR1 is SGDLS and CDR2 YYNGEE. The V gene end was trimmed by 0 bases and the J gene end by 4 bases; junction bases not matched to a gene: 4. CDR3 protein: CASSVASGDYEQYF. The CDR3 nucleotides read TGTGCCAGCAGCGTAGCTAGCGGTGATTACGAGCAGTACTTC.

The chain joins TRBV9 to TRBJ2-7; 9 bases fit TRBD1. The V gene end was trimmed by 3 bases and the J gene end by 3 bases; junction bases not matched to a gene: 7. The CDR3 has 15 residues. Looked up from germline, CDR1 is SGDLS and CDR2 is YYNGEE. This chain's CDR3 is CASSGGTGTHYEQYF. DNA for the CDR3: TGTGCCAGCAGCGGGGGGACAGGGACTCACTACGAGCAGTACTTC.

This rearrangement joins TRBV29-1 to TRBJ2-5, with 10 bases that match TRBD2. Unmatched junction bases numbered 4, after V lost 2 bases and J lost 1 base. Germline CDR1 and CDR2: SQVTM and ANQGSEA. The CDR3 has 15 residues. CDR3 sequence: CSVEPSGGRQETQYF. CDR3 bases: TGCAGCGTTGAACCTAGCGGGGGACGCCAAGAGACCCAGTACTTC.

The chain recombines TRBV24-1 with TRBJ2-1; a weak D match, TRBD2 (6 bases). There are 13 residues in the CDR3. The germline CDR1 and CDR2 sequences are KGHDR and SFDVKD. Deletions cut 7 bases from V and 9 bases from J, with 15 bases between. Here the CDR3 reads CATSAPSSGEQFF. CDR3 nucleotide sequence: TGTGCCACCAGCGCCCCGAGTAGCGGTGAGCAGTTCTTC.

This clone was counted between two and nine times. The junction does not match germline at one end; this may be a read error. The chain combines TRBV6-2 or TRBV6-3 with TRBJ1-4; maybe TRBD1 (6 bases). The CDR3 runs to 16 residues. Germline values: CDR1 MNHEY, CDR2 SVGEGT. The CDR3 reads CASSDSGPTGLGKLFF. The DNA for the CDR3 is TGTGCCAGCAGTGACTCAGGCCCTACAGGGCTCGGGAAACTGTTTTTT.

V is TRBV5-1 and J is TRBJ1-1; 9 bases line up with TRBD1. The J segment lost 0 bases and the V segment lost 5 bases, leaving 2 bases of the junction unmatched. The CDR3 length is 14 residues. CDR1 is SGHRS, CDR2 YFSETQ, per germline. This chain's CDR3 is CASRTGGMNTEAFF. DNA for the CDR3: TGCGCCAGCAGGACAGGGGGGATGAACACTGAAGCTTTCTTT.

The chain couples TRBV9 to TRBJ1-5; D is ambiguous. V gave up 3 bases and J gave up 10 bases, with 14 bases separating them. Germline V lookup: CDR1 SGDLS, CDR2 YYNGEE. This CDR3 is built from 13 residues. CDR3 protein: CASSAPSGGPQHF. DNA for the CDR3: TGTGCCAGCAGCGCCCCTTCCGGAGGACCCCAGCATTTT.

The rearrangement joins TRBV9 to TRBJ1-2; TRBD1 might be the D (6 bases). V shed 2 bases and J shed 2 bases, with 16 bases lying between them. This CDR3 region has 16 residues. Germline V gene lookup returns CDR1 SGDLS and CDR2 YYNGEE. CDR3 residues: CASSVDRSWANYGYTF. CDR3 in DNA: TGTGCCAGCAGCGTCGACAGGTCCTGGGCCAACTATGGCTACACCTTC. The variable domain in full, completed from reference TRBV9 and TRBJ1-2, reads DSGVTQTPKHLITATGQRVTLRCSPRSGDLSVYWYQQSLDQGLQFLIQYYNGEERAKGNILERFSAQQFPDLHSELNLSSLELGDSALYFCASSVDRSWANYGYTFGSGTRLTVV.

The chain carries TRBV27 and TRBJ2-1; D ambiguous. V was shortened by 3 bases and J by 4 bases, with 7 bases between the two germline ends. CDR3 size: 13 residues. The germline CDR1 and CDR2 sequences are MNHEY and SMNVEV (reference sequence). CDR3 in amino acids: CASSFSLYNEQFF. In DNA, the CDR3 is TGTGCCAGCAGTTTTAGTTTATACAATGAGCAGTTCTTC.

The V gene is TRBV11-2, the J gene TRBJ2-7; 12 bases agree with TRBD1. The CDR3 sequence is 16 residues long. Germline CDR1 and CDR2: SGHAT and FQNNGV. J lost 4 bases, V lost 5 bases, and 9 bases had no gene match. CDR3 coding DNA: TGTGCCAGCAGCCGTGGGACAGGGGGCTTTATTTACGAGCAGTACTTC. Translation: CASSRGTGGFIYEQYF.

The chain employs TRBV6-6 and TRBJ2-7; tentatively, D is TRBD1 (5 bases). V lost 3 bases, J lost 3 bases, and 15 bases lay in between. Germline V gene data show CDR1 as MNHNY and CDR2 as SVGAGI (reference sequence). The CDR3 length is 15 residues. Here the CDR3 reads CASSYFRAQGYEQYF. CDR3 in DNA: TGTGCCAGCAGTTATTTCAGGGCGCAGGGCTACGAGCAGTACTTC.

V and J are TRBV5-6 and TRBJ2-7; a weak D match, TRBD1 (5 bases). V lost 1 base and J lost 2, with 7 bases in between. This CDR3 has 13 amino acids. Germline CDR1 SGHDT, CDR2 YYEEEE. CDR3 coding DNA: TGTGCCAGCAGCTTGACAGGACCCTACGAGCAGTACTTC. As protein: CASSLTGPYEQYF.

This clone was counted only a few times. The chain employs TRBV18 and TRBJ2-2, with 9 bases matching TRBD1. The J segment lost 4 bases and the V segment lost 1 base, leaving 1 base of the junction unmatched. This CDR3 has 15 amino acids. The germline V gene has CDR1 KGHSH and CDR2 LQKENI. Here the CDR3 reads CASSPQTGGTGELFF. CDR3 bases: TGTGCCAGCTCACCACAGACAGGGGGCACCGGGGAGCTGTTTTTT.

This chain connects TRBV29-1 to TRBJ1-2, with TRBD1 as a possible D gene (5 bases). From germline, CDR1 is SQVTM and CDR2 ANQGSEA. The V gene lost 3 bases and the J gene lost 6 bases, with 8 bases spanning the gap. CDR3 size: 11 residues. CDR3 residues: CSVELRDGYTF. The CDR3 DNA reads TGCAGCGTTGAGCTCAGGGATGGCTACACCTTC.

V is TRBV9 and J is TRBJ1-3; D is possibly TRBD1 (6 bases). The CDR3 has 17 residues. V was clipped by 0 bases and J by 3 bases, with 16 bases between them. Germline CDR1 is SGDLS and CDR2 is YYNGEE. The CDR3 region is CASSVDPVAGVGNTIYF. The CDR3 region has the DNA TGTGCCAGCAGCGTAGATCCGGTGGCAGGGGTTGGAAACACCATATATTTT.